The clone carrying this T cell receptor (beta chain) has only a few counts. Trimming cost V 1 base and J 8 bases; bases outside gene matches: 5. Germline V gene sequence: CDR1 SGHAT, CDR2 FQNNGV. CDR3 length: 14 amino acids. One entry per CDR3 protein, called by TCRdb with MiXCR from the 5' RACE reads. The sample has roughly 300,000 distinct CDR3 sequences, 8% to 9.5% seen once. This specimen belongs to a study of T cells after yellow fever vaccination. This rearrangement joins TRBV11-2 to TRBJ2-1; 7 nucleotides agree with TRBD1. The receptor was isolated from a man aged 18 to 29 who received the YFV17D yellow fever vaccine. Material: PBMCs, obtained about 49 days after the first yellow fever vaccination. CDR3 DNA sequence: TGTGCCAGCAGCTTAGGCACAGGGGCCCATGAGCAGTTCTTC. Translation: CASSLGTGAHEQFF.